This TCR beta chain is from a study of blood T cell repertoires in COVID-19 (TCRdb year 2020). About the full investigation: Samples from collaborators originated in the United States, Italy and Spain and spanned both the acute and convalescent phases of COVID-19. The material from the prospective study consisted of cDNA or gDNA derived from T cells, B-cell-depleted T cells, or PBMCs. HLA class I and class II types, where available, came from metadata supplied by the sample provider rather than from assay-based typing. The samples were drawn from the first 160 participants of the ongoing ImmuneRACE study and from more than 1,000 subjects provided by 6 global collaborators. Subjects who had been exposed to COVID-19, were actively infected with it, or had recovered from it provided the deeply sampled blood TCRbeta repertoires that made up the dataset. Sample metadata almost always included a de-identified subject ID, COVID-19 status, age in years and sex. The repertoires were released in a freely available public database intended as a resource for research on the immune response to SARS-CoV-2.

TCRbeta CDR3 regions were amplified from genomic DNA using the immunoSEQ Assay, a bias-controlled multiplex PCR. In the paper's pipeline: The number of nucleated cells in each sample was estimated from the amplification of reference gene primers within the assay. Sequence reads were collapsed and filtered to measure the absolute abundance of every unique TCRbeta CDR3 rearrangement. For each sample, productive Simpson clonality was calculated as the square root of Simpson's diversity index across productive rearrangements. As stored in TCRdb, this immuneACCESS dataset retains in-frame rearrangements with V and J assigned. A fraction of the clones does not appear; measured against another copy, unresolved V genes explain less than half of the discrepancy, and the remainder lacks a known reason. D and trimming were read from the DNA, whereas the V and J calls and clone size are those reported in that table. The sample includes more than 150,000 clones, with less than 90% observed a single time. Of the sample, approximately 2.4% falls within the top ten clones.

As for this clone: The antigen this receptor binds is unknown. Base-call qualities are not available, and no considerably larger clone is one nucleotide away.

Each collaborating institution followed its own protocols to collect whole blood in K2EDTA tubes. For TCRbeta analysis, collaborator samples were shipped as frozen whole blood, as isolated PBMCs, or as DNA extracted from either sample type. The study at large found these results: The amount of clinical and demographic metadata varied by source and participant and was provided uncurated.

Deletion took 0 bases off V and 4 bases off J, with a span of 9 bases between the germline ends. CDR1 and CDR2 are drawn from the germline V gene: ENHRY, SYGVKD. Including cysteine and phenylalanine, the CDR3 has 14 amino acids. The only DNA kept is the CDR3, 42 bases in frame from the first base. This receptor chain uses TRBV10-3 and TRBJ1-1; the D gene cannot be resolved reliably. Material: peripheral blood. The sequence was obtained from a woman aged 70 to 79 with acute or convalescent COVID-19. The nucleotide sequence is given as TGTGCCATCAGTGAGTCGCGGGATGGCACTGAAGCTTTCTTT. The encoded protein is CAISESRDGTEAFF.